The rows below give T cell receptor beta chains drawn from one sample of a study of blood T cell repertoires in COVID-19. Profiled with immunoSEQ multiplex PCR; TCRdb holds only in-frame clones, not every one. The data show 200,000 to 250,000 clones, roughly 75% seen once. The sample was peripheral blood. The receptors were sampled from a woman in her 70s with acute or convalescent COVID-19. CDR3s include the opening cysteine and the closing phenylalanine or tryptophan. D genes are given only for firm matches. Expanded clones get a size class; other rows say once, few or many, or leave the size out.

V gene: TRBV15
clone size: once
J gene: TRBJ2-3
D gene: TRBD1
CDR3 DNA: TGTGCCACCAGGAAAACAAACCGGGACAGGCGGTTAGTTACAGATACGCAGTATTTT
CDR3 protein: CATRKTNRDRRLVTDTQYF

V gene: TRBV5-4
clone size: many
J gene: TRBJ2-1
D gene: -
CDR3 DNA: TGTGCCAGCAGCTTAGCGCTGAGCTCCTACAATGAGCAGTTCTTC
CDR3 protein: CASSLALSSYNEQFF

V gene: TRBV10-3
clone size: -
J gene: TRBJ2-5
D gene: TRBD2
CDR3 DNA: TGTGCCATCAGTGTTGGTAGCGGGAGTGAGACCCAGTACTTC
CDR3 protein: CAISVGSGSETQYF

V gene: TRBV28
clone size: few
J gene: TRBJ1-5
D gene: -
CDR3 DNA: TGTGCCAGCTTGGGACACTCGAGGAATAGCAATCAGCCCCAGCATTTT
CDR3 protein: CASLGHSRNSNQPQHF

V gene: TRBV27
clone size: -
J gene: TRBJ2-1
D gene: TRBD2
CDR3 DNA: TGTGCCAGCAGTTTACAGACTAGCGGGAGATACAATGAGCAGTTCTTC
CDR3 protein: CASSLQTSGRYNEQFF

V gene: TRBV19
clone size: few
J gene: TRBJ1-3
D gene: -
CDR3 DNA: TGTGCCAGTAGGAAACAGGTTTACTCTGGAAACACCATATATTTT
CDR3 protein: CASRKQVYSGNTIYF

V gene: TRBV30
clone size: -
J gene: TRBJ1-1
D gene: -
CDR3 DNA: TGTGCCTGGAGTCAGTATTTAATTGAAGCTTTCTTT
CDR3 protein: CAWSQYLIEAFF

V gene: TRBV2
clone size: -
J gene: TRBJ2-2
D gene: -
CDR3 DNA: TGTGCCAGCAGTCGACTTGCTGGGGAGCTGTTTTTT
CDR3 protein: CASSRLAGELFF

V gene: TRBV10-3
clone size: -
J gene: TRBJ2-1
D gene: TRBD2
CDR3 DNA: TGTGCCATCAGTGAGTTCAGGGGACTAGCGGATGAGCAGTTCTTC
CDR3 protein: CAISEFRGLADEQFF

V gene: TRBV28
clone size: -
J gene: TRBJ1-5
D gene: TRBD1
CDR3 DNA: TGTGCCAGCAGTTTCCGGGACAGGGAACATCAGCCCCAGCATTTT
CDR3 protein: CASSFRDREHQPQHF

V gene: TRBV30
clone size: -
J gene: TRBJ1-3
D gene: TRBD1
CDR3 DNA: TGTGCCTGGAGTGACGGGGGAGTGACAGGGGCCGCCTCTGGAAACACCATATATTTT
CDR3 protein: CAWSDGGVTGAASGNTIYF

V gene: TRBV11-2
clone size: -
J gene: TRBJ2-5
D gene: -
CDR3 DNA: TGTGCCAGCAGCCGCGAGACTAGGGTGGAGACCCAGTACTTC
CDR3 protein: CASSRETRVETQYF

V gene: TRBV6-6
clone size: -
J gene: TRBJ2-1
D gene: TRBD2
CDR3 DNA: TGTGCCAGCAGTGCGCGACTAGCCCCCAATGAGCAGTTCTTC
CDR3 protein: CASSARLAPNEQFF

V gene: TRBV6-2/TRBV6-3
clone size: -
J gene: TRBJ2-6
D gene: TRBD2
CDR3 DNA: TGTGCCAGCAGTTATACTAGCGGGAGTCTTGGGGCCAACGTCCTGACTTTC
CDR3 protein: CASSYTSGSLGANVLTF

V gene: TRBV24-1
clone size: -
J gene: TRBJ2-1
D gene: TRBD2
CDR3 DNA: TGTGCCACCAGTGATTCCCCTGGGACTAGCGGGAGGAGCTCCTACAATGAGCAGTTCTTC
CDR3 protein: CATSDSPGTSGRSSYNEQFF

V gene: TRBV9
clone size: few
J gene: TRBJ2-1
D gene: TRBD2
CDR3 DNA: TGTGCCAGCAGCGTAGTAGGAGGACTAGCCTACAATGAGCAGTTCTTC
CDR3 protein: CASSVVGGLAYNEQFF

V gene: TRBV7-9
clone size: -
J gene: TRBJ2-5
D gene: -
CDR3 DNA: TGTGCCAGCAGCTTAGATGGCGAGAGGAAGACCCAGTACTTC
CDR3 protein: CASSLDGERKTQYF

V gene: TRBV12-3/TRBV12-4
clone size: -
J gene: TRBJ2-4
D gene: -
CDR3 DNA: TGTGCCAGCAGCGCCGGAGCCAAAAACATTCAGTACTTC
CDR3 protein: CASSAGAKNIQYF

V gene: TRBV18
clone size: once
J gene: TRBJ2-1
D gene: TRBD2
CDR3 DNA: TGTGCCAGCTCACCAGTATCCCTTTCCGGGACTAGCGGGCCTAATGAGCAGTTCTTC
CDR3 protein: CASSPVSLSGTSGPNEQFF

V gene: TRBV11-3
clone size: -
J gene: TRBJ2-1
D gene: -
CDR3 DNA: TGTGCCAGCAGCTTAGGGGAGGGGGGCAACAATGAGCAGTTCTTC
CDR3 protein: CASSLGEGGNNEQFF

V gene: TRBV5-1
clone size: few
J gene: TRBJ1-1
D gene: TRBD1
CDR3 DNA: TGCGCCAGCAGCCCAGGGACAGGGGGTGTCGGAGCTTTCTTT
CDR3 protein: CASSPGTGGVGAFF

V gene: TRBV6-1
clone size: many
J gene: TRBJ2-7
D gene: -
CDR3 DNA: TGTGCCAGCAGTGAAGGCCAGGGATTCTCCTACGAGCAGTACTTC
CDR3 protein: CASSEGQGFSYEQYF

V gene: TRBV7-3
clone size: -
J gene: TRBJ1-1
D gene: -
CDR3 DNA: TGTGCCAGCAGCAAACAGGGGAACACTGAAGCTTTCTTT
CDR3 protein: CASSKQGNTEAFF

V gene: TRBV6-6
clone size: -
J gene: TRBJ1-4
D gene: -
CDR3 DNA: TGTGCCAGCCAACTACAGGCAACTAATGAAAAACTGTTTTTT
CDR3 protein: CASQLQATNEKLFF

V gene: TRBV13
clone size: -
J gene: TRBJ2-3
D gene: TRBD1
CDR3 DNA: TGTGCCAGCAGCTTCCGGACAGGGGGCACAGATACGCAGTATTTT
CDR3 protein: CASSFRTGGTDTQYF

V gene: TRBV5-1
clone size: -
J gene: TRBJ2-3
D gene: -
CDR3 DNA: TGCGCCAGCAGCTTGGCCAGGGGAGCAGATACGCAGTATTTT
CDR3 protein: CASSLARGADTQYF

V gene: TRBV18
clone size: -
J gene: TRBJ2-1
D gene: TRBD2
CDR3 DNA: TGTGCCAGCTCACGGGTAGCGGGAGAGGGAAGTGAGCAGTTCTTC
CDR3 protein: CASSRVAGEGSEQFF

V gene: TRBV28
clone size: -
J gene: TRBJ2-1
D gene: TRBD2
CDR3 DNA: TGTGCCAGCAGTTCCCCAGCGGGAAGGGGCTTTGAGCAGTTCTTC
CDR3 protein: CASSSPAGRGFEQFF

V gene: TRBV18
clone size: -
J gene: TRBJ1-1
D gene: -
CDR3 DNA: TGTGCCAGCTCACCCGAGGTTAACACTGAAGCTTTCTTT
CDR3 protein: CASSPEVNTEAFF

V gene: TRBV19
clone size: -
J gene: TRBJ2-2
D gene: TRBD1
CDR3 DNA: TGTGCCAGTAGGGCTGGGACAGTCAACACCGGGGAGCTGTTTTTT
CDR3 protein: CASRAGTVNTGELFF

V gene: TRBV5-1
clone size: -
J gene: TRBJ1-1
D gene: -
CDR3 DNA: TGCGCCAGCAGCTCCACAGGGCTCGGAACTGAAGCTTTCTTT
CDR3 protein: CASSSTGLGTEAFF

V gene: TRBV5-1
clone size: -
J gene: TRBJ1-3
D gene: -
CDR3 DNA: TGCGCCAGCAGCTTTGGAGAAACCTCTGGAAACACCATATATTTT
CDR3 protein: CASSFGETSGNTIYF

V gene: TRBV12-3/TRBV12-4
clone size: -
J gene: TRBJ1-5
D gene: TRBD1
CDR3 DNA: TGTGCCAGCAGTTTCAGGGGGGATCAGCCCCAGCATTTT
CDR3 protein: CASSFRGDQPQHF

V gene: TRBV6-5
clone size: -
J gene: TRBJ1-1
D gene: TRBD1
CDR3 DNA: TGTGCCAGCAGCCGCGGGACAGGGGGAACTGAAGCTTTCTTT
CDR3 protein: CASSRGTGGTEAFF

V gene: TRBV3-1/TRBV3-2
clone size: -
J gene: TRBJ2-7
D gene: TRBD1
CDR3 DNA: TGTGCCAGTGGGACAGGGGCTTACGAGCAGTACTTC
CDR3 protein: CASGTGAYEQYF

V gene: TRBV5-1
clone size: once
J gene: TRBJ1-2
D gene: -
CDR3 DNA: TGCGCCAGCAGCACGGGGTCTAACTATGGCTACACCTTC
CDR3 protein: CASSTGSNYGYTF

V gene: TRBV30
clone size: -
J gene: TRBJ2-5
D gene: -
CDR3 DNA: TGTGCCTTATCTCGACAGAAAGAGACCCAGTACTTC
CDR3 protein: CALSRQKETQYF

V gene: TRBV28
clone size: -
J gene: TRBJ2-6
D gene: TRBD1
CDR3 DNA: TGTGCCAGCAGGGGGGACAGGGGGAAAGTCGATGGGGCCAACGTCCTGACTTTC
CDR3 protein: CASRGDRGKVDGANVLTF

V gene: TRBV18
clone size: -
J gene: TRBJ1-1
D gene: TRBD1
CDR3 DNA: TGTGCCAGCTCACTGAACAGGGGGCCCGTGGACACTGAAGCTTTCTTT
CDR3 protein: CASSLNRGPVDTEAFF

V gene: TRBV14
clone size: -
J gene: TRBJ2-2
D gene: TRBD2
CDR3 DNA: TGTGCCAGCAGCCAAGTGCTTAGCGGGAGGTCGAACACCGGGGAGCTGTTTTTT
CDR3 protein: CASSQVLSGRSNTGELFF

V gene: TRBV7-2
clone size: -
J gene: TRBJ2-4
D gene: TRBD1
CDR3 DNA: TGTGCCAGCAGCTTCCGCGGACAGGGATATACCAAAAACATTCAGTACTTC
CDR3 protein: CASSFRGQGYTKNIQYF

V gene: TRBV27
clone size: -
J gene: TRBJ2-3
D gene: TRBD1
CDR3 DNA: TGTGCCAGCAGTAACCCCGGGACAGGGCTTTGGGGCACAGATACGCAGTATTTT
CDR3 protein: CASSNPGTGLWGTDTQYF

V gene: TRBV28
clone size: -
J gene: TRBJ1-2
D gene: TRBD1
CDR3 DNA: TGTGCCAGCAGTAAGGACAGGGTTAGGTATGGCTACACCTTC
CDR3 protein: CASSKDRVRYGYTF

V gene: TRBV11-3
clone size: -
J gene: TRBJ2-7
D gene: TRBD1
CDR3 DNA: TGTGCCAGCAGCTTGGGACAGGGGACCTACGAGCAGTACTTC
CDR3 protein: CASSLGQGTYEQYF

V gene: TRBV5-4
clone size: -
J gene: TRBJ1-2
D gene: -
CDR3 DNA: TGTGCCAGCAGCCCCGGCGGTAGCCACTATGGCTACACCTTC
CDR3 protein: CASSPGGSHYGYTF

V gene: TRBV3-1/TRBV3-2
clone size: -
J gene: TRBJ2-7
D gene: TRBD2
CDR3 DNA: TGTGCCAGCAGCCCCCGGACTAGCGGGTACGAGCAGTACTTC
CDR3 protein: CASSPRTSGYEQYF

V gene: TRBV2
clone size: -
J gene: TRBJ2-7
D gene: TRBD2
CDR3 DNA: TGTGCCAGCACGTTGGGGGGGATGCGCTACGAGCAGTACTTC
CDR3 protein: CASTLGGMRYEQYF

V gene: TRBV14
clone size: -
J gene: TRBJ1-2
D gene: TRBD1
CDR3 DNA: TGTGCCAGCAGCCAAGATAGCCGGACAGGGGCTGGCTACACCTTC
CDR3 protein: CASSQDSRTGAGYTF

V gene: TRBV3-1/TRBV3-2
clone size: few
J gene: TRBJ2-5
D gene: -
CDR3 DNA: TGTGCCAGCAGCCAACCAGGCGGGATGAAAGAGACCCAGTACTTC
CDR3 protein: CASSQPGGMKETQYF

V gene: TRBV5-1
clone size: -
J gene: TRBJ2-5
D gene: TRBD1
CDR3 DNA: TGCGCCAGCAGCCGGGGACAGGGAGTTGGAGAGACCCAGTACTTC
CDR3 protein: CASSRGQGVGETQYF

V gene: TRBV30
clone size: -
J gene: TRBJ2-3
D gene: -
CDR3 DNA: TGTGCCTGGAGTGTCCCGGGGGTCACAGATACGCAGTATTTT
CDR3 protein: CAWSVPGVTDTQYF

V gene: TRBV25-1
clone size: -
J gene: TRBJ1-6
D gene: TRBD1
CDR3 DNA: TGTGCCAGCAGTGGACCGGGACAGGGGAGTTCACCCCTCCACTTT
CDR3 protein: CASSGPGQGSSPLHF

V gene: TRBV23-1
clone size: -
J gene: TRBJ1-1
D gene: TRBD1
CDR3 DNA: TGCGCCAGCAGTCCCGTCAGGGGGTTACCTGAAGCTTTCTTT
CDR3 protein: CASSPVRGLPEAFF

V gene: TRBV24-1
clone size: -
J gene: TRBJ2-2
D gene: -
CDR3 DNA: TGTGCCACCAGTGATTTGGGGCCTTTTGGGACCGGGGAGCTGTTTTTT
CDR3 protein: CATSDLGPFGTGELFF

V gene: TRBV28
clone size: -
J gene: TRBJ1-1
D gene: -
CDR3 DNA: TGTGCCAGCAGTTTAACCTCAGGGTGGGCTGAAGCTTTCTTT
CDR3 protein: CASSLTSGWAEAFF

V gene: TRBV2
clone size: once
J gene: TRBJ1-6
D gene: TRBD1
CDR3 DNA: TGTGCCAGCAGTGAAGACAGGGGGATGGATTCACCCCTCCACTTT
CDR3 protein: CASSEDRGMDSPLHF

V gene: TRBV27
clone size: -
J gene: TRBJ2-1
D gene: -
CDR3 DNA: TGTGCCAGCAGTTTTGTCCGCCTAGGGGCCAATGAGCAGTTCTTC
CDR3 protein: CASSFVRLGANEQFF